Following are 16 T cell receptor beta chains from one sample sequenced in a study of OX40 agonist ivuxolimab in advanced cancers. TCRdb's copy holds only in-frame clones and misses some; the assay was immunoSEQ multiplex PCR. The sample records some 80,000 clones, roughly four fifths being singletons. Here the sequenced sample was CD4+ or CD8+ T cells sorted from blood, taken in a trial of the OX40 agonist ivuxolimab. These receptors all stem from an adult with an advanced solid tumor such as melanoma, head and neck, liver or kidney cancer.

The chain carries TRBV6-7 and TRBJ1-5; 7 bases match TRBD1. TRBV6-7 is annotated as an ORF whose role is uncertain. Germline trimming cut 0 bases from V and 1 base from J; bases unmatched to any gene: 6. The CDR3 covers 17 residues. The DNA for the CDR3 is TGTGCCAGCAGTTACTCCTTGGACAGGACGAGCAATCAGCCCCAGCATTTT. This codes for CASSYSLDRTSNQPQHF.

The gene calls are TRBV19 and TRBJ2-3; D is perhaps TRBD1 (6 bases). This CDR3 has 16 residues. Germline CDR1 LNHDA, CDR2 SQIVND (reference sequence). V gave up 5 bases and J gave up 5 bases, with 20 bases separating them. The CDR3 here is CASSAPLGRGEDTQYF. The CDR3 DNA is TGTGCCAGTAGTGCCCCGTTGGGCAGGGGAGAAGATACGCAGTATTTT.

The CDR3 spells CASAGGTYEQYF. CDR3 sequence (DNA): TGTGCCAGCGCGGGAGGGACCTACGAGCAGTACTTC. The chain uses TRBV6-6 and TRBJ2-7, with 9 bases fitting TRBD2. Trimming cost V 8 bases and J 2 bases; bases outside gene matches: 1. The germline CDR1 and CDR2 sequences are MNHNY and SVGAGI (reference sequence). CDR3 size: 12 residues.

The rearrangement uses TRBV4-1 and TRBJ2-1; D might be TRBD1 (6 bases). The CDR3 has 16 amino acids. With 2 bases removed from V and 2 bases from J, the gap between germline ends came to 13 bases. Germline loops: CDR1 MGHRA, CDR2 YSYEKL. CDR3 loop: CASSQYTGSTYNEQFF. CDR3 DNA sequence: TGCGCCAGCAGCCAATATACAGGGTCAACCTACAATGAGCAGTTCTTC.

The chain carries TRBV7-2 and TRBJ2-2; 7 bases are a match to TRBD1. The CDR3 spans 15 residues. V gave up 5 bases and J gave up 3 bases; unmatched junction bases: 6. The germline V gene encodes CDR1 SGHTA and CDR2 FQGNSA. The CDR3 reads CASSLRQGHTGELFF. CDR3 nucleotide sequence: TGTGCCAGCAGCCTCCGACAGGGACACACCGGGGAGCTGTTTTTT.

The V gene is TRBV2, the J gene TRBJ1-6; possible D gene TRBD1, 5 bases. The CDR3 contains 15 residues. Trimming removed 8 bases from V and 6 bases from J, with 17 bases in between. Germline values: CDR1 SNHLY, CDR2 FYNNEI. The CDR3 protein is CASGYEQGVNSPLHF. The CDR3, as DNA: TGTGCCAGCGGGTATGAGCAGGGAGTTAATTCACCCCTCCACTTT. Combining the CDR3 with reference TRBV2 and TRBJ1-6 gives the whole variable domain EPEVTQTPSHQVTQMGQEVILRCVPISNHLYFYWYRQILGQKVEFLVSFYNNEISEKSEIFDDQFSVERPDGSNFTLKIRSTKLEDSAMYFCASGYEQGVNSPLHFGNGTRLTVT.

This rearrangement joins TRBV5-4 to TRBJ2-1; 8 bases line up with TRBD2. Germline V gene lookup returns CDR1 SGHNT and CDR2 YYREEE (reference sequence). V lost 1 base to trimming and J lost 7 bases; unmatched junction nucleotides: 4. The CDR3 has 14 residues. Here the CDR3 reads CASSLWGTSNEQFF. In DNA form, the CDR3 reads TGTGCCAGCAGCTTGTGGGGGACTAGTAATGAGCAGTTCTTC.

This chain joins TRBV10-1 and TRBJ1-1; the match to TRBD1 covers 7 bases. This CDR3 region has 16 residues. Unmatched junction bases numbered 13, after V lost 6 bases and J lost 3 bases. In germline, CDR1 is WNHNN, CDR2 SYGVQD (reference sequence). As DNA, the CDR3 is TGCGCCAGCAGCAAAGGGACAGCCCCTCGGGACACTGAAGCTTTCTTT. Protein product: CASSKGTAPRDTEAFF.

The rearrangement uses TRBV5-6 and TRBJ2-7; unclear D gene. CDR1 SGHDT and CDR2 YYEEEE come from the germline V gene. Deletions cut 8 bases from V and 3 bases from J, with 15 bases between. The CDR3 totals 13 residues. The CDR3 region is CASNGVGNYEQYF. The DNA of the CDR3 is TGTGCCAGTAACGGAGTGGGAAACTACGAGCAGTACTTC.

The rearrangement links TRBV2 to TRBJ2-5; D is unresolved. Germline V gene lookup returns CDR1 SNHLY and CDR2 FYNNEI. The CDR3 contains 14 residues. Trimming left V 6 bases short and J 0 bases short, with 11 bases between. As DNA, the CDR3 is TGTGCCAGCAGGGAGACTCCGTACCAAGAGACCCAGTACTTC. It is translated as CASRETPYQETQYF.

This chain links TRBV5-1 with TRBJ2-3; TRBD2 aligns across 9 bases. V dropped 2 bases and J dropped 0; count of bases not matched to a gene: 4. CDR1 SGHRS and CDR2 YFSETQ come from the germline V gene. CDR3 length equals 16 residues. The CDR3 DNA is TGCGCCAGCAGCTTTAGCCTAGCGGGAAGCACAGATACGCAGTATTTT. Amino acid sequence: CASSFSLAGSTDTQYF.

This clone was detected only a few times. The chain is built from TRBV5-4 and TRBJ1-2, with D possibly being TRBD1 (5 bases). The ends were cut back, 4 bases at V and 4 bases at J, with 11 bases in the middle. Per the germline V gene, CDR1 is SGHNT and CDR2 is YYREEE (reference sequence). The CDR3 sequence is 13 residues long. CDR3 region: CASSTGTTYGYTF. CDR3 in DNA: TGTGCCAGCAGCACTGGGACCACCTATGGCTACACCTTC. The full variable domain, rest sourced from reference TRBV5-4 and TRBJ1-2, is ETGVTQSPTHLIKTRGQQVTLRCSSQSGHNTVSWYQQALGQGPQFIFQYYREEENGRGNFPPRFSGLQFPNYSSELNVNALELDDSALYLCASSTGTTYGYTFGSGTRLTVV.

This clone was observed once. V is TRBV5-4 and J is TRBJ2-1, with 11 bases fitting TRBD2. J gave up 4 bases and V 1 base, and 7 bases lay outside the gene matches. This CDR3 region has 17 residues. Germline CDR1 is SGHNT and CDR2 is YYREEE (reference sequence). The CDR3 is CASSLKQTSGGYNEQFF. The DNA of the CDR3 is TGTGCCAGCAGCTTGAAGCAAACTAGCGGGGGATACAATGAGCAGTTCTTC.

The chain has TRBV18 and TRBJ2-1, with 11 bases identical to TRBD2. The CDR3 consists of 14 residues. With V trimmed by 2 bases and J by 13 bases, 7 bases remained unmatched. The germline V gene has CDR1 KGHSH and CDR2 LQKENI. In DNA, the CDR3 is TGTGCCAGCTCACCATCCCTAGCGGGAGGCATACAGTTCTTC. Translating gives CASSPSLAGGIQFF.

The CDR3 DNA reads TGTGCCAGTAGTATCCCGGGACAGGGGGCCGCCGGGGAGCTGTTTTTT. Protein sequence: CASSIPGQGAAGELFF. The rearrangement joins TRBV19 to TRBJ2-2, with 12 bases matching TRBD1. The V gene end was trimmed by 3 bases and the J gene end by 6 bases; junction bases not matched to a gene: 5. The CDR3 runs to 16 residues. Per the germline V gene, CDR1 is LNHDA and CDR2 is SQIVND (reference sequence). The full variable domain, its missing parts supplied by reference TRBV19 and TRBJ2-2, is DGGITQSPKYLFRKEGQNVTLSCEQNLNHDAMYWYRQDPGQGLRLIYYSQIVNDFQKGDIAEGYSVSREKKESFPLTVTSAQKNPTAFYLCASSIPGQGAAGELFFGEGSRLTVL.

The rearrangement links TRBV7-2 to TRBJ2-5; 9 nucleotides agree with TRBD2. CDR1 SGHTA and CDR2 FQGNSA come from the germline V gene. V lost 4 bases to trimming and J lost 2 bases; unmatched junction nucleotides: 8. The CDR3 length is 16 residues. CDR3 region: CASSSYPLAGQETQYF. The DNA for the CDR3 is TGTGCCAGCAGCTCCTACCCCCTAGCGGGGCAAGAGACCCAGTACTTC.